Listed here are 5 T cell receptor beta chains from one sample, sequenced in a study of cytomegalovirus exposure and HLA in healthy donors. A multiplex PCR was run with 60 Vbeta primers and 13 Jbeta primers. Sequencing used immunoSEQ multiplex PCR; TCRdb keeps in-frame clones, though not all of them. The sample gives 150,000 to 200,000 clones, about 73% of which show up once; around 14% is in the top ten. The sequenced sample was PBMCs. The origin of the receptors is a woman aged 45-65 years in good health and CMV-seropositive.

V is TRBV11-2 and J is TRBJ2-7; 9 bases match TRBD1. The CDR3 has 14 residues. J lost 3 bases, V lost 5 bases, and 5 bases had no gene match. Germline assignment: CDR1 SGHAT and CDR2 FQNNGV. The CDR3 sequence is CASSPGTGNYEQYF. CDR3 bases: TGTGCCAGCAGCCCCGGGACAGGGAACTACGAGCAGTACTTC. Full variable domain (missing parts from reference TRBV11-2 and TRBJ2-7): EAGVAQSPRYKIIEKRQSVAFWCNPISGHATLYWYQQILGQGPKLLIQFQNNGVVDDSQLPKDRFSAERLKGVDSTLKIQPAKLEDSAVYLCASSPGTGNYEQYFGPGTRLTVT.

The chain joins TRBV7-7 to TRBJ2-2; D possibly uses TRBD1 or TRBD2 (6 bases each). Germline CDR1 reads SSHAT; CDR2 reads FNYEAQ (reference sequence). This CDR3 spans 14 amino acids. In nucleotides, the CDR3 is TGTGCTAGCGGACCGGGACAGAACACCGGGGAGCTGTTTTTT. Its protein is CASGPGQNTGELFF.

The chain combines TRBV29-1 with TRBJ1-1; tentatively, D is TRBD1 (6 bases). The CDR3 runs to 13 residues. Germline V gene lookup returns CDR1 SQVTM and CDR2 ANQGSEA. V gave up 7 bases and J gave up 3 bases, with 15 bases separating them. CDR3 amino acids: CSARTDMDTEAFF. DNA for the CDR3: TGCAGCGCTCGGACAGACATGGACACTGAAGCTTTCTTT.

The J gene is TRBJ2-5, the V gene TRBV27; TRBD1 matches 9 bases. The CDR3 sequence is 17 residues long. V trimming: 1 base; J trimming: 5 bases; junction bases outside the gene matches: 11. The germline CDR1 and CDR2 sequences are MNHEY and SMNVEV (reference sequence). CDR3 amino acids: CASSLFTGTGSRETQYF. CDR3 in DNA: TGTGCCAGCAGTTTATTTACCGGGACAGGGAGTAGGGAGACCCAGTACTTC.

The rearrangement uses TRBV15 and TRBJ2-1, with TRBD1 matching 11 bases. The V and J ends lost 4 bases and 4 bases, in that order; junction bases with no gene match: 6. The CDR3 consists of 16 residues. CDR1 and CDR2 (germline): LNHNV, YYDKDF (reference sequence). CDR3 in amino acids: CATSNRDRGGYNEQFF. CDR3 DNA: TGTGCCACCAGCAATCGGGACAGGGGGGGTTACAATGAGCAGTTCTTC.